The TCR beta chain under discussion was sequenced for a study of T cell repertoires in cytomegalovirus infection. Study overall: Indications of both CMV infection and matching HLA type were provided by public TCR beta signatures.

The CDR3 covers 14 residues. V lost 4 bases and J lost 12; bases outside the gene matches: 11. Looked up from germline, CDR1 is LGHDT and CDR2 is YNNKEL (reference sequence). At least ten counts were recorded for this clonotype. TCRdb fed the reads into MiXCR, producing one record per CDR3 protein. Among approximately 500,000 distinct CDR3 sequences listed, about 10% were seen once. This sequence joins TRBV3-1 and TRBJ1-4; 7 positions agree with TRBD1. This clonotype originated in a human donor in good health (CMV status not recorded). Some clones in this sample may be carry-over from other donors' samples. Sequencing was carried out using PBMCs. The CDR3 here is CASSPPGGSEELFF. The CDR3 coding sequence is TGTGCCAGCAGCCCCCCAGGGGGTTCCGAGGAACTGTTTTTT.